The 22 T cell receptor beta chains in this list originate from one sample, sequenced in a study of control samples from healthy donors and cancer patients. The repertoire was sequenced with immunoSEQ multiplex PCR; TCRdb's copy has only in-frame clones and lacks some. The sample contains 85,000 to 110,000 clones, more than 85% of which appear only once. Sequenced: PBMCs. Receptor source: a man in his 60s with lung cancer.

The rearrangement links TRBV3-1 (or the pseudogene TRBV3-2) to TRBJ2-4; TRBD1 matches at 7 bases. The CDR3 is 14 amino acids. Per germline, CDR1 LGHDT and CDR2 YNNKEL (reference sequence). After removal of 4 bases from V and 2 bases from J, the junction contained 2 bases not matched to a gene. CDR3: CASSRDSSKNIQYF. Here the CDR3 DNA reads TGTGCCAGCAGCCGGGACAGCTCCAAAAACATTCAGTACTTC.

The CDR3 nucleotides read TGTGCCAGCAGCCGCCAGAGCTCTGGGGCCAACGTCCTGACTTTC. As protein: CASSRQSSGANVLTF. The chain has TRBV9 and TRBJ2-6; D ambiguous. The CDR3 extends over 15 amino acids. Trimming shortened V by 4 bases and J by 0 bases, and 8 bases separated the two germline ends. CDR1 and CDR2 from the germline V gene are SGDLS and YYNGEE. Drawing the rest from reference TRBV9 and TRBJ2-6, the complete variable domain is DSGVTQTPKHLITATGQRVTLRCSPRSGDLSVYWYQQSLDQGLQFLIQYYNGEERAKGNILERFSAQQFPDLHSELNLSSLELGDSALYFCASSRQSSGANVLTFGAGSRLTVL.

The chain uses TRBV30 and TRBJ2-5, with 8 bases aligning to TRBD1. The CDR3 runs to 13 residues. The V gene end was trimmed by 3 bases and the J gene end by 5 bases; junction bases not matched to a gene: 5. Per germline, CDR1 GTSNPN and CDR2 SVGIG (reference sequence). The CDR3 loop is CAWSQGASETQYF. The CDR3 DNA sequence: TGTGCCTGGAGCCAGGGGGCTTCTGAGACCCAGTACTTC.

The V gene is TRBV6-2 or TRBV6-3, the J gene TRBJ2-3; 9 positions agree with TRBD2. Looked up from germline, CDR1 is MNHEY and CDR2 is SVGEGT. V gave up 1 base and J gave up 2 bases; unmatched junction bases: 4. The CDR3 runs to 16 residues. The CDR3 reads CASSYFLAGHTDTQYF. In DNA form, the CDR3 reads TGTGCCAGCAGTTACTTTCTAGCGGGGCACACAGATACGCAGTATTTT.

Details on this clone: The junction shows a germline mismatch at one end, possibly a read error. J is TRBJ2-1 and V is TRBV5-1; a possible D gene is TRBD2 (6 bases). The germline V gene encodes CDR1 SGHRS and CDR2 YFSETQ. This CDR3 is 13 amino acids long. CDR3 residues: CASNLGGDNEQFF. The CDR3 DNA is TGCGCCAGCAACTTGGGGGGAGACAATGAGCAGTTCTTC.

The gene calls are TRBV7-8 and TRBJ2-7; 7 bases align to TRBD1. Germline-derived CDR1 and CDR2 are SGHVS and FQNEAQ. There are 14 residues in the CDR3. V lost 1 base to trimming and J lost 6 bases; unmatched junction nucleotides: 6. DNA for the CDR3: TGTGCCAGCAGCTTAGACAGGGGATGGGGCGAGCAGTACTTC. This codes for CASSLDRGWGEQYF.

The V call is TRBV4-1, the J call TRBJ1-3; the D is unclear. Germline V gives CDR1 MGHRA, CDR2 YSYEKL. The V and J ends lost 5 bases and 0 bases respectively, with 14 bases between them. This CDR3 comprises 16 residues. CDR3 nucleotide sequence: TGCGCCAGCAGCGGGCGGACCTTCCCCTCTGGAAACACCATATATTTT. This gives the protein CASSGRTFPSGNTIYF.

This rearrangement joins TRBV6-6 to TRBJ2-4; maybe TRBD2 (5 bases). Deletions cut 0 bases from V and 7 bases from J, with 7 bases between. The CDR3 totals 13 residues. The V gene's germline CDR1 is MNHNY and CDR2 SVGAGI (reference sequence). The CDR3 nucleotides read TGTGCCAGCAGTTACTCGGCTAGCAACATTCAGTACTTC. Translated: CASSYSASNIQYF.

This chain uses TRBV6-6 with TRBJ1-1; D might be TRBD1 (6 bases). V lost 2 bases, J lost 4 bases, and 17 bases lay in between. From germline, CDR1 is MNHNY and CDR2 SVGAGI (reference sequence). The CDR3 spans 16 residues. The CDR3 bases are TGTGCCAGCAGTTACGGTACAGGGTCGGTTGGCACTGAAGCTTTCTTT. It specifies CASSYGTGSVGTEAFF.

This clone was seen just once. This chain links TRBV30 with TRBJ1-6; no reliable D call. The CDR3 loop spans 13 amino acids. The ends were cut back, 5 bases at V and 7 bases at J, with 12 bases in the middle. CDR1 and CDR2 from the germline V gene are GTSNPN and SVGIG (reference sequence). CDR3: CAWGGFGNSPLHF. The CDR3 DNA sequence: TGTGCCTGGGGAGGGTTCGGCAATTCACCCCTCCACTTT. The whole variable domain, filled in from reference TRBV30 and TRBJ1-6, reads SQTIHQWPATLVQPVGSPLSLECTVEGTSNPNLYWYRQAAGRGLQLLFYSVGIGQISSEVPQNLSASRPQDRQFILSSKKLLLSDSGFYLCAWGGFGNSPLHFGNGTRLTVT.

The CDR3 sequence: CASSFSQGGNSPLHF. CDR3 nucleotide sequence: TGTGCCAGCAGTTTTTCTCAGGGTGGGAATTCACCCCTCCACTTT. V usage is TRBV6-6 and J usage is TRBJ1-6; weak D call: TRBD1 (5 bases). This CDR3 is 15 amino acids long. V was cut by 4 bases and J by 7 bases, with 14 bases left in between. In germline, CDR1 is MNHNY, CDR2 SVGAGI (reference sequence).

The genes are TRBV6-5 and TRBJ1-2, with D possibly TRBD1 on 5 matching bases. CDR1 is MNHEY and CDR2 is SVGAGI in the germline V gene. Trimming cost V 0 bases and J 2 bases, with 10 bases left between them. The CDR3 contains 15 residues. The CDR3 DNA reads TGTGCCAGCAGTTACTCGGGGCAGATCAACTATGGCTACACCTTC. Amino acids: CASSYSGQINYGYTF.

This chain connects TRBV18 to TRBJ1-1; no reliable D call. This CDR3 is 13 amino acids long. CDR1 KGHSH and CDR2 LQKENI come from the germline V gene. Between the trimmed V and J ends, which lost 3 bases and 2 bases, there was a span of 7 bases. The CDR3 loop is CASSPVQNTEAFF. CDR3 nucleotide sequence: TGTGCCAGCTCACCTGTCCAAAACACTGAAGCTTTCTTT.

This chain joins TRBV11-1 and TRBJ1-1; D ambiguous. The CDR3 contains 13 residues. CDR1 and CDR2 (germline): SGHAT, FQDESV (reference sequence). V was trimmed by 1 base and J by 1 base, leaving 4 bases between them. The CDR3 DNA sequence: TGTGCCAGCAGCTTAGTGTGGAACACTGAAGCTTTCTTT. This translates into CASSLVWNTEAFF.

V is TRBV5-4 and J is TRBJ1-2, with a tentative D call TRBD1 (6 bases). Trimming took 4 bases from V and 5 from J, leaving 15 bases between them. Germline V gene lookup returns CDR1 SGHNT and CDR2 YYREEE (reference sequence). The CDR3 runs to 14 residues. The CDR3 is CASSAALTGYGYTF. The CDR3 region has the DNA TGTGCCAGCAGCGCCGCCCTAACAGGGTATGGCTACACCTTC.

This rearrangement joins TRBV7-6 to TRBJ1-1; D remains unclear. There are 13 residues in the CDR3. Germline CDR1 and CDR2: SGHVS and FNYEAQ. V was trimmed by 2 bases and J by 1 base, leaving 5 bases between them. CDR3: CASSLYPNTEAFF. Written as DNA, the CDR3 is TGTGCCAGCAGCTTATACCCGAACACTGAAGCTTTCTTT. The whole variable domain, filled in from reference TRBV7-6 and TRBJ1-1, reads GAGVSQSPRYKVTKRGQDVALRCDPISGHVSLYWYRQALGQGPEFLTYFNYEAQQDKSGLPNDRFSAERPEGSISTLTIQRTEQRDSAMYRCASSLYPNTEAFFGQGTRLTVV.

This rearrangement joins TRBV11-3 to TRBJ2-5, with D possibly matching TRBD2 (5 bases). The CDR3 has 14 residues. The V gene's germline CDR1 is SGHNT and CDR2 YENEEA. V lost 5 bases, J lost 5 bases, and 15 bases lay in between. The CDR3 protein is CASSLDMGVETQYF. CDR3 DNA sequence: TGTGCCAGCAGCCTTGACATGGGAGTCGAGACCCAGTACTTC.

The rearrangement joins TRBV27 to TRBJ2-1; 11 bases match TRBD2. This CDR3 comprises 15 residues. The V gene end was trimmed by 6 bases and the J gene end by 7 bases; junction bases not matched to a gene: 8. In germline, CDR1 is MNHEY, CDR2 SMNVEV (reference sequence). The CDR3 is CASRLAGGPRNEQFF. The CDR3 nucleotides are TGTGCCAGCAGGTTAGCGGGGGGGCCTCGTAATGAGCAGTTCTTC.

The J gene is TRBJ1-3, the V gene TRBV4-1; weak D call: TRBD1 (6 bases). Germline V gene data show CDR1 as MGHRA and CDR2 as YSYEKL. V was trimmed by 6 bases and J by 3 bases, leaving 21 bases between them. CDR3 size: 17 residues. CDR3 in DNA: TGCGCCAGCAGACCAGGCCTTACAGGGTCGGATGGAAACACCATATATTTT. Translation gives CASRPGLTGSDGNTIYF.

CDR3 sequence reads: CASTRTNEKLFF. The CDR3 DNA follows: TGTGCCAGCACCCGAACTAATGAAAAACTGTTTTTT. The chain couples TRBV2 to TRBJ1-4; D remains unclear. V lost 7 bases and J lost 1, with 4 bases in between. Per the germline V gene, CDR1 is SNHLY and CDR2 is FYNNEI. The CDR3 runs 12 residues.

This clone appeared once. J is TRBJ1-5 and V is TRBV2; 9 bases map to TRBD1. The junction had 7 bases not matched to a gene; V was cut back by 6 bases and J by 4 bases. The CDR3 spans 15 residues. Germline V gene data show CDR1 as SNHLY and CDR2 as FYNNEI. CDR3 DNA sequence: TGTGCCAGCAGGACAGGGGGGGCAAGGAATCAGCCCCAGCATTTT. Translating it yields CASRTGGARNQPQHF.

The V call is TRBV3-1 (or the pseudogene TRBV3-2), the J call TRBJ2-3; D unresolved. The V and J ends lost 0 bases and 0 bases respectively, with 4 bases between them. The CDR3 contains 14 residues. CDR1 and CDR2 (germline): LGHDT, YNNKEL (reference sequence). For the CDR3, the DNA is TGTGCCAGCAGCCAAGATGCCAGCACAGATACGCAGTATTTT. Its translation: CASSQDASTDTQYF.